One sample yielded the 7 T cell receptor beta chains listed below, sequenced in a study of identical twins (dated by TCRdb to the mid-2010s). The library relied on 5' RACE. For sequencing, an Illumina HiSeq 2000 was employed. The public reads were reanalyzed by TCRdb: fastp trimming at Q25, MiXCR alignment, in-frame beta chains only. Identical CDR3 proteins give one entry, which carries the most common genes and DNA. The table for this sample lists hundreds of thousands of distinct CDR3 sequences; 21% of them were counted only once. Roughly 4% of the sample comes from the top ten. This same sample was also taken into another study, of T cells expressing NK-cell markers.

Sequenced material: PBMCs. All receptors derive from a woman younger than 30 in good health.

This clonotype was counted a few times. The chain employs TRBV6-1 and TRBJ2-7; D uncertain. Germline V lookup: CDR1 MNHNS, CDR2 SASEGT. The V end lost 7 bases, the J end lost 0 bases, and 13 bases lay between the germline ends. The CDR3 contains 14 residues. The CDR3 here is CASKGNGRSYEQYF. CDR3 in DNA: TGTGCCAGCAAAGGTAACGGGCGCTCCTACGAGCAGTACTTC.

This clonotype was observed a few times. CDR3: CASSVSTGRLNTEAFF. DNA of the CDR3: TGTGCCAGCTCCGTCTCGACAGGGCGTCTGAACACTGAAGCTTTCTTT. The V gene is TRBV18, the J gene TRBJ1-1; 7 nucleotides match TRBD1. This CDR3 is 16 amino acids long. The germline CDR1 and CDR2 sequences are KGHSH and LQKENI. With V trimmed by 6 bases and J by 0 bases, 10 bases remained unmatched.

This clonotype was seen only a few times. The CDR3 here is CASGAGVSYEQYF. In DNA form, the CDR3 reads TGTGCTAGTGGTGCGGGGGTATCCTACGAGCAGTACTTC. The rearrangement uses TRBV12-5 and TRBJ2-7; 7 nucleotides agree with TRBD2. Germline V CDR1 and CDR2: LGHNT, FRNRAP. The CDR3 is made up of 13 amino acids. J was trimmed by 1 base and V by 5 bases; bases with no gene match: 2.

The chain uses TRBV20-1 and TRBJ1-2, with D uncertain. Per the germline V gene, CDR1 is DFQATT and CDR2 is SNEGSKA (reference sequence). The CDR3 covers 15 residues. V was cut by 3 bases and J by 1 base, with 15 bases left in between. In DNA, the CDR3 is TGCAGTGCTAGGAAGGGCCAGCGCGTTAACTATGGCTACACCTTC. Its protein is CSARKGQRVNYGYTF.

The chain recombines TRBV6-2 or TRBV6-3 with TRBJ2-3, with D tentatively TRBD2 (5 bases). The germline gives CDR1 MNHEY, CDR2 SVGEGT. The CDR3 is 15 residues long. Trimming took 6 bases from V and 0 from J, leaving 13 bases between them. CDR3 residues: CASSPSQRSTDTQYF. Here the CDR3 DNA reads TGTGCCAGCAGCCCCTCCCAGCGGAGCACAGATACGCAGTATTTT.

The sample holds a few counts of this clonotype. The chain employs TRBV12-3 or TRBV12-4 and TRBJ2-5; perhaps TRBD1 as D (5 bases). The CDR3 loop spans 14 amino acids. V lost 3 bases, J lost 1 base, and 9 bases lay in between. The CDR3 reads CASSFRQIQETQYF. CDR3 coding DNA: TGTGCCAGCAGTTTTCGACAGATCCAAGAGACCCAGTACTTC.

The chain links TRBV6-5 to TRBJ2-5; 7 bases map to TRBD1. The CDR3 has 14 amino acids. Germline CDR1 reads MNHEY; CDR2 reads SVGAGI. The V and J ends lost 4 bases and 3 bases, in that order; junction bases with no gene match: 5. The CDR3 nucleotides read TGTGCCAGCAGTTCGCCACAGGGGAAAGAGACCCAGTACTTC. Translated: CASSSPQGKETQYF.